These 18 T cell receptor beta chains were all obtained from the same sample, sequenced in a study of T cells after yellow fever vaccination. TCRdb analysed the 5' RACE reads with MiXCR anew, one entry per CDR3 protein. This sample carries hundreds of thousands of distinct CDR3 sequences, over 15% of them seen once, and the ten largest clones take over 15%. Sequencing was performed on PBMCs, taken before the yellow fever booster vaccination. The receptors derive from a man between 18 and 35 years old who received the YFV17D yellow fever vaccine.

This clonotype was seen a handful of times. The chain employs TRBV5-1 and TRBJ2-2; TRBD2 matches at 8 bases. With 1 base clipped from V and 3 bases from J, the junction kept 8 bases outside the gene matches. CDR3 size: 17 residues. CDR1 SGHRS and CDR2 YFSETQ come from the germline V gene. For the CDR3, the DNA is TGCGCCAGCAGCTTGCCGTCGGCGGGGGGCGACACCGGGGAGCTGTTTTTT. This encodes CASSLPSAGGDTGELFF.

The chain couples TRBV20-1 to TRBJ1-1; D might be TRBD1 (6 bases). Trimming pared 6 bases from V and 11 bases from J, leaving 25 bases between. Germline V gives CDR1 DFQATT, CDR2 SNEGSKA (reference sequence). This CDR3 comprises 14 residues. Here the CDR3 reads CSAAEQGRVTRAFF. The DNA of the CDR3 is TGCAGTGCGGCCGAGCAGGGGCGCGTCACGAGGGCTTTCTTT.

This clonotype was picked up a small number of times. V is TRBV19 and J is TRBJ2-7; tentative D call: TRBD1 (6 bases). This CDR3 region has 14 residues. Per germline, CDR1 LNHDA and CDR2 SQIVND (reference sequence). V lost 5 bases and J 6 bases, leaving 17 bases between the germline ends. In nucleotides, the CDR3 is TGTGCCAGTAGTGTGCAGGGATGGGGGCTCGAGCAGTACTTC. Protein sequence: CASSVQGWGLEQYF.

In this sample, this clonotype turned up many times. The chain employs TRBV20-1 and TRBJ1-1, with TRBD1 matching over 7 bases. Germline V gives CDR1 DFQATT, CDR2 SNEGSKA (reference sequence). The junction had 10 bases not matched to a gene; V was cut back by 5 bases and J by 4 bases. This CDR3 spans 14 amino acids. The CDR3 nucleotides read TGCAGTGCTTCAAAGACAGGGCTCCTCACTGAAGCTTTCTTT. It encodes CSASKTGLLTEAFF.

This clonotype was seen more than once but under ten times. The chain recombines TRBV5-6 with TRBJ2-1, with a tentative D call TRBD2 (5 bases). This CDR3 is 16 amino acids long. V lost 0 bases to trimming and J lost 4 bases, with 14 bases between them. The germline gives CDR1 SGHDT, CDR2 YYEEEE. DNA for the CDR3: TGTGCCAGCAGCTTGGGTGTAGGAGGAATTTACAATGAGCAGTTCTTC. Its protein product is CASSLGVGGIYNEQFF. Using reference TRBV5-6 and TRBJ2-1 for the parts outside the CDR3, the full variable domain is DAGVTQSPTHLIKTRGQQVTLRCSPKSGHDTVSWYQQALGQGPQFIFQYYEEEERQRGNFPDRFSGHQFPNYSSELNVNALLLGDSALYLCASSLGVGGIYNEQFFGPGTRLTVL.

This chain joins TRBV28 and TRBJ2-7; D uncertain. The CDR3 runs to 13 residues. The ends were cut back, 4 bases at V and 3 bases at J, with 10 bases in the middle. Looked up from germline, CDR1 is MDHEN and CDR2 is SYDVKM. As DNA, the CDR3 is TGTGCCAGCAGTTGGAAGGGTATCTACGAGCAGTACGTC. Translated: CASSWKGIYEQYV.

The J gene is TRBJ1-5, the V gene TRBV29-1; TRBD1 agrees at 9 bases. The V gene end was trimmed by 5 bases and the J gene end by 6 bases; junction bases not matched to a gene: 8. Germline CDR1 is SQVTM and CDR2 is ANQGSEA. The CDR3 consists of 14 residues. The CDR3 DNA follows: TGCAGCGTTAGCGGGACAGGGCTTGGTCAGCCCCAGCATTTT. Translation gives CSVSGTGLGQPQHF.

This clonotype came up a few times. The chain links TRBV20-1 to TRBJ2-7, with 9 bases matching TRBD2. The CDR3 totals 13 residues. J lost 5 bases, V lost 3 bases, and 5 bases had no gene match. Germline CDR1 DFQATT, CDR2 SNEGSKA (reference sequence). CDR3 region: CSASARLADEQYF. The CDR3 DNA reads TGCAGTGCTAGTGCTAGACTAGCGGACGAGCAGTACTTC.

In its sample, this clonotype was seen a few times. The chain joins TRBV27 to TRBJ2-7; 12 bases align to TRBD1. The V and J ends lost 5 bases and 7 bases, in that order; junction bases with no gene match: 15. This CDR3 region has 17 residues. Per germline, CDR1 MNHEY and CDR2 SMNVEV (reference sequence). CDR3 sequence (DNA): TGTGCCAGCAGTCCTATTGCTCCGGGACAGGGGGCGCGAGAGCAGTACTTC. Protein product: CASSPIAPGQGAREQYF.

Notes on this clonotype: An end of the junction does not agree with germline; a read error may underlie this. This chain connects TRBV5-1 to TRBJ2-3; maybe TRBD2 (5 bases). This CDR3 spans 13 amino acids. The germline V gene has CDR1 SGHRS and CDR2 YFSETQ. CDR3 loop: CATSGWGTDTQYF. DNA for the CDR3: TGCGCCACCAGCGGTTGGGGCACAGATACGCAGTATTTT.

This clonotype was counted only a few times. The V gene is TRBV25-1, the J gene TRBJ2-7; a possible D gene is TRBD1 (6 bases). Germline CDR1 MGHDK, CDR2 SYGVNS. The CDR3 extends over 17 amino acids. Between the trimmed V and J ends, which lost 1 base and 0 bases, there was a span of 16 bases. The CDR3 here is CASSESPARGVSYEQYF. In DNA form, the CDR3 reads TGTGCCAGCAGTGAATCCCCCGCCAGGGGCGTCTCCTACGAGCAGTACTTC.

Only a few counts were recorded for this clonotype. The CDR3 DNA sequence: TGTGCCAGCAGCCCGGTTTCCGGGAGGACAGGGGGCCTTCAGCCCCAGCATTTT. Translated: CASSPVSGRTGGLQPQHF. The genes are TRBV5-4 and TRBJ1-5; TRBD1 matches 11 bases. The V segment lost 4 bases and the J segment 6 bases; nucleotides outside the gene matches: 15. The CDR3 has 18 residues. The germline gives CDR1 SGHNT, CDR2 YYREEE (reference sequence).

The V and J genes are TRBV7-2 and TRBJ1-6, with 8 bases aligning to TRBD1. The CDR3 contains 14 residues. Germline loops: CDR1 SGHTA, CDR2 FQGNSA. V lost 6 bases and J lost 9; bases outside the gene matches: 7. The CDR3 region is CASRVQGGRSPLHF. For the CDR3, the DNA is TGTGCCAGCAGGGTACAGGGGGGCCGTTCACCCCTCCACTTT.

This clonotype was recorded a few times. The chain couples TRBV6-6 to TRBJ1-1, with D maybe TRBD1 (5 bases). Germline assignment: CDR1 MNHNY and CDR2 SVGAGI (reference sequence). Trimming took off 6 bases at V and 2 bases at J, with 13 bases between the two ends. The CDR3 has 14 residues. As DNA, the CDR3 is TGTGCCAGCAGCCGCTCGACAGATAACACTGAAGCTTTCTTT. It yields the protein CASSRSTDNTEAFF.

V is TRBV7-9 and J is TRBJ2-7; the match to TRBD1 covers 8 bases. V lost 2 bases and J lost 4; bases outside the gene matches: 7. CDR1 is SEHNR, CDR2 FQNEAQ, per germline (reference sequence). The CDR3 has 15 amino acids. The DNA for the CDR3 is TGTGCCAGCAGCTTAAGACAGGGGAGAAATTACGAGCAGTACTTC. It translates to CASSLRQGRNYEQYF.

The V call is TRBV19, the J call TRBJ2-1; 7 nucleotides match TRBD1. The CDR3 spans 13 residues. V shed 5 bases, J shed 7 bases, and the junction held 5 bases outside the gene matches. Looked up from germline, CDR1 is LNHDA and CDR2 is SQIVND (reference sequence). CDR3 nucleotides: TGTGCCAGTAGTCCTAACAGGGGAAATGAGCAGTTCTTC. Protein: CASSPNRGNEQFF. The full variable domain, rest sourced from reference TRBV19 and TRBJ2-1, is DGGITQSPKYLFRKEGQNVTLSCEQNLNHDAMYWYRQDPGQGLRLIYYSQIVNDFQKGDIAEGYSVSREKKESFPLTVTSAQKNPTAFYLCASSPNRGNEQFFGPGTRLTVL.

V and J are TRBV5-1 and TRBJ2-7; 8 positions agree with TRBD1. The CDR3 totals 15 residues. CDR1 is SGHRS and CDR2 is YFSETQ in the germline V gene. The V segment lost 0 bases and the J segment 2 bases; nucleotides outside the gene matches: 4. CDR3 DNA sequence: TGCGCCAGCAGCTTGGACACAGGGGGTCCCTACGAGCAGTACGTC. Translation gives CASSLDTGGPYEQYV.

This clonotype was recorded at least ten times. The CDR3 DNA reads TGTGCCAGCCAGCGGGGGGGCTTGAACACCGGGGAGCTGTTTTTT. Translation: CASQRGGLNTGELFF. This chain links TRBV7-6 with TRBJ2-2; 10 bases map to TRBD2. Losses at the gene ends were 8 bases for V and 1 base for J; bases not matched to a gene: 4. CDR3 length: 15 amino acids. Looked up from germline, CDR1 is SGHVS and CDR2 is FNYEAQ.